This T cell receptor (beta chain) is drawn from a study of neurological immune-mediated disorders. This clonotype has at least ten counts. Its cognate antigen is unknown. The study, taken as a whole, reports: CDR3 amino acid sequences found in expanded clones were never shared across subjects, suggesting private repertoires in all groups. HTLV-1-associated myelopathy led in TCR clonal expansion, while multiple sclerosis ranked lowest, below healthy controls.

TCRdb re-analysed the 5' RACE reads in MiXCR, keeping a single row per CDR3 protein. In the table there are approximately 36,000 distinct CDR3 sequences, 3% to 3.5% of which are singletons. Documented time point: longitudinal time-point 1 (baseline). Looked up from germline, CDR1 is SGHRS and CDR2 is YFSETQ. CDR3 length: 14 residues. V lost 1 base, J lost 6 bases, and 13 bases lay in between. The source of this sequence is a woman in her sixties with multiple sclerosis. This chain connects TRBV5-1 to TRBJ1-1; D is possibly TRBD1 (6 bases). The sequencing input was PBMCs. This CDR3 is CASSLWQGPAEAFF. The CDR3 nucleotides are TGCGCCAGCAGCTTGTGGCAGGGGCCCGCTGAAGCTTTCTTT.